This TCR beta chain was obtained from a study of T-cell reconstitution after alpha-beta-depleted transplantation in children. V lost 2 bases to trimming and J lost 4 bases, with 13 bases between them. This CDR3 contains 15 residues. Looked up from germline, CDR1 is LGHNA and CDR2 is YSLEER. Concerning this clonotype itself: No antigen is known for it.

General study findings and limits: Expanded graft clones numbering several hundred reportedly gave rise to alpha-beta T cells about two months after transplant. Recipient T cells and thymic progenitors that survived were the source of the high TCRbeta diversity seen at day 60 in some patients. T cells produced anew were the main source of T-cell counts and diversity one year after transplant.

During its preparation, the TCRbeta library received unique molecular identifiers. TCRdb reanalysed the PCR reads using MiXCR and keeps one entry per CDR3 protein. The top ten hold 11% to 15% of the sample, which has about 510,000 distinct CDR3 sequences, over 9.5% seen once. The clonotype was recovered from a female patient aged 2 to 10 who had a stem cell transplant for aplastic anemia, so the T cells may come from the graft donor. Material: PBMCs, mostly from graft donor cells, obtained 180 days after TCRalphabeta/CD19-depleted stem cell transplant. This rearrangement joins TRBV4-3 to TRBJ2-3; no clear D gene. The CDR3: CASSQFANLADTQYF. The CDR3 DNA reads TGCGCCAGCAGCCAATTTGCGAACCTCGCAGATACGCAGTATTTT.